This T cell receptor (beta chain) was profiled in a study of T cell repertoires in cytomegalovirus infection. At least ten counts were recorded for this clonotype. The CDR3 length is 14 residues. Germline CDR1 SGHTA, CDR2 FQGNSA. Trimming shortened V by 5 bases and J by 9 bases, and 16 bases separated the two germline ends. Each CDR3 protein is one row after TCRdb ran MiXCR on the reads. The repertoire holds 250,000 or so distinct CDR3 sequences, with about 17% as singletons. The sequencing input was CD8+ T cells from PBMCs. The chain joins TRBV7-2 to TRBJ2-2; D may be TRBD2 (6 bases). The sequence came from a human donor in good health (CMV status not recorded). Some clones in this sample may be carry-over from other donors' samples. The CDR3 region has the DNA TGTGCCAGCAGCCCACTAGCACCCTTCCGGGAGCTGTTTTTT. As protein: CASSPLAPFRELFF.